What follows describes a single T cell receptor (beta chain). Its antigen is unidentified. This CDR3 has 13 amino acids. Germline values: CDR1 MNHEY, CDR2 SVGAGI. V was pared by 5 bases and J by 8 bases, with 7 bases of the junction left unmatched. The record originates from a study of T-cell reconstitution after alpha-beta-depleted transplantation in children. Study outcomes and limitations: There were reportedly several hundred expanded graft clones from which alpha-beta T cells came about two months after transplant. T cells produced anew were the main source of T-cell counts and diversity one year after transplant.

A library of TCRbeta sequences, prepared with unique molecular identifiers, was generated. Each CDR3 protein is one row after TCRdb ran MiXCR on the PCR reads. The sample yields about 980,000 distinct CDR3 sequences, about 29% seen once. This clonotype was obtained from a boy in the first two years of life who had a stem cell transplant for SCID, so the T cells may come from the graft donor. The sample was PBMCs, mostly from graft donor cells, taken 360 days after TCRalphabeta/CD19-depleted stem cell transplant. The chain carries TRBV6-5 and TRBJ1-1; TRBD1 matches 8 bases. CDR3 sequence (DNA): TGTGCCAGCAGTCACAGGGGGGGGCGCGAAGCTTTCTTT. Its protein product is CASSHRGGREAFF.